Detailed here is one TCR beta chain. Under the authors' procedure: By means of reference gene primer amplification, nucleated cell counts were estimated. Some clones are missing from TCRdb's copy, which holds only in-frame ones; the method was immunoSEQ multiplex PCR. The D gene and trimming were derived from the DNA, and the V and J assignments and clone size from that table. The repertoire holds approximately 97,000 clones, with 75% to 90% as singletons. The Seattle patients, enrolled during active infection, were followed longitudinally. This record belongs to a study of blood T cell repertoires in COVID-19. Overall study context: The samples span acute and convalescent COVID-19 from the United States, Italy and Spain. Nucleic acid was either cDNA or gDNA, and it came from T cells, B-cell-depleted T cells, or PBMCs.

This CDR3 spans 13 amino acids. Trimming removed 1 base from V and 8 bases from J, with 9 bases in between. Per the germline V gene, CDR1 is LGHDT and CDR2 is YNNKEL (reference sequence). This sequence originates from a woman between 50 and 59 years old with COVID-19, enrolled during active disease. Sequences were obtained from peripheral blood. V and J are TRBV3-1 (or the pseudogene TRBV3-2) and TRBJ2-1; D is undetermined. CDR3 amino acids: CASSQGRRDEQFF. The CDR3, as DNA: TGTGCCAGCAGCCAAGGCAGGCGAGATGAGCAGTTCTTC.